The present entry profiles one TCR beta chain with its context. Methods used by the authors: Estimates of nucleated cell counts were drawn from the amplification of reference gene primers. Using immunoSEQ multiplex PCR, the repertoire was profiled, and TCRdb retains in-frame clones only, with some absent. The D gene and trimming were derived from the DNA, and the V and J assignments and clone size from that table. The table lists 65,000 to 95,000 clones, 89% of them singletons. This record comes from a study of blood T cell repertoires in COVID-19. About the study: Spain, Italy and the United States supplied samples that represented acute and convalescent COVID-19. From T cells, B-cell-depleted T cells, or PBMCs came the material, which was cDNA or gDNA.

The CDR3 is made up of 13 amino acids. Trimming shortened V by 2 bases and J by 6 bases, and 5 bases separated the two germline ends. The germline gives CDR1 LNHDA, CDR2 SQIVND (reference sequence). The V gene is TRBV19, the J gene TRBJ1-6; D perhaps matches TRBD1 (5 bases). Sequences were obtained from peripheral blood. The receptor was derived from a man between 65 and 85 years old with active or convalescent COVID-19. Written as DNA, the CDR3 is TGTGCCAGTAGTATAAGGGGTAATTCACCCCTCCACTTT. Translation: CASSIRGNSPLHF.